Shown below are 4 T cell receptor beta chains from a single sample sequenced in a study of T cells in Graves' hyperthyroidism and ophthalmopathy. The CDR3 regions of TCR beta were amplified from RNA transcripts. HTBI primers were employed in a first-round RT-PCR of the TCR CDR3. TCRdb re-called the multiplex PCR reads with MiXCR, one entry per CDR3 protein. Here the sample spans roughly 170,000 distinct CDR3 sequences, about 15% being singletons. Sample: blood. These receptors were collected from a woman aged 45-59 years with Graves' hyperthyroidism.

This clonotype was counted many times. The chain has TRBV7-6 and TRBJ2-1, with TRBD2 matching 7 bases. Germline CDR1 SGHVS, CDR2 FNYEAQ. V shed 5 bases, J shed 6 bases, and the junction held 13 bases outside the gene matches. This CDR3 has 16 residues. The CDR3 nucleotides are TGTGCCAGCAGCCCAGAGACTAGCTCTGTGATCAATGAGCAGTTCTTC. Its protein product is CASSPETSSVINEQFF.

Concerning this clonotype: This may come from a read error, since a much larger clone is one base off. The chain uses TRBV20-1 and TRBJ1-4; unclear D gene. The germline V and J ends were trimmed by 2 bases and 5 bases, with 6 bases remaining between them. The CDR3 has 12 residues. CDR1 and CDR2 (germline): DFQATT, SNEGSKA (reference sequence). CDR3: CSARLRNEKLFF. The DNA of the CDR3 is TGCAGTGCTAGACTCCGGAATGAAAAACTGTTTTTT.

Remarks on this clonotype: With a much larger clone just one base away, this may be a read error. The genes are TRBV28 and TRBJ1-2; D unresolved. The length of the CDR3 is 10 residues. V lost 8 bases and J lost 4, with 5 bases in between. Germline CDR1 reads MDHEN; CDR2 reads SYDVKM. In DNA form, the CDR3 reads TGTGCCAGCGGGAGCTATGGCTACACCTTC. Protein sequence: CASGSYGYTF.

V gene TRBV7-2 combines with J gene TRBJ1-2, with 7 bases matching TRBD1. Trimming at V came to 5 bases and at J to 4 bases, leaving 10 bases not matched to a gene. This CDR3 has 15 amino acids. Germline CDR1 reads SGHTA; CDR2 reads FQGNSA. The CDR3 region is CASSPQGQLGYGYTF. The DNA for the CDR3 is TGTGCCAGCAGCCCCCAGGGACAGTTGGGCTATGGCTACACCTTC.